The sequence of this T cell receptor (beta chain) was determined in a study of CXCR3-negative and CXCR3-positive naive CD8 T cells. Germline V gives CDR1 PRHDT, CDR2 FYEKMQ (reference sequence). The CDR3 extends over 14 amino acids. Whole-study results and caveats: CXCR3 expression partially decreased after cryopreservation; most assays used fresh PBMCs. Because surface CD5 did not distinguish the naive subsets, TCR strength was inferred from TRB CDR3 properties.

The method, 5' RACE with UMI labels, was used to prepare the TRB cDNA libraries. TCRdb reprocessed the 5' RACE reads, with one entry per CDR3 protein and no DNA. The sample data list tens of thousands of distinct CDR3 sequences. Worth noting for this clonotype: Antigen unknown.

The gene calls are TRBV13 and TRBJ2-7; the D call from TCRdb, TRBD2, cannot be confirmed without DNA. Material for sequencing was memory CD8+ T cells from blood. The receptor comes from a human donor in good health. Some clones in this sample may be carry-over from other donors' samples. This CDR3 is CASSQTTSNGEQYF.